The text below deals with one TCR beta chain. This sample stems from a study of high-grade serous ovarian cancer treatment subgroups. Tumor samples were taken before definitive surgery or chemotherapy. The assay was immunoSEQ multiplex PCR, and TCRdb's table has in-frame clones only and misses some. The table has approximately 4,200 clones, about 81% seen once. CDR3 length: 13 residues. Germline CDR1 reads SGHAT; CDR2 reads FQNNGV. The V and J ends lost 5 bases and 5 bases, in that order; junction bases with no gene match: 3. This receptor was identified in a human donor with high-grade serous ovarian cancer. The chain is built from TRBV11-2 and TRBJ2-5; 9 nucleotides agree with TRBD1. The sequencing sample was made of tumor tissue. Here the CDR3 reads CASSNRGLETQYF. Written as DNA, the CDR3 is TGTGCCAGCAGCAACAGGGGGCTTGAGACCCAGTACTTC.